The present TCR beta chain was sequenced within a study of blood T cell repertoires in COVID-19. For the study at large: The analysed material was cDNA or gDNA that came from T cells, B-cell-depleted T cells, or PBMCs.

The age range of participants was about 18 to 89 years, with residence in some 25 US areas. Cohort placement rested on clinical history that participants reported themselves. Profiling relied on immunoSEQ multiplex PCR, and the TCRdb table lists in-frame clones only, not all of them. The table lists about 220,000 clones, about 80% of them singletons. Germline V gives CDR1 KGHDR, CDR2 SFDVKD. Trimming stripped 4 bases from V and 8 bases from J, with 8 bases between. The CDR3 is made up of 11 amino acids. This sequence was found in a man between 35 and 55 years old who had recovered from COVID-19. The sample consisted of PBMCs or T cells enriched from blood (not recorded which). The chain recombines TRBV24-1 with TRBJ2-7; D gene ambiguous. In DNA, the CDR3 is TGTGCCACCAGTGAAAACCCTAAGCAGTACTTC. Translation gives CATSENPKQYF.